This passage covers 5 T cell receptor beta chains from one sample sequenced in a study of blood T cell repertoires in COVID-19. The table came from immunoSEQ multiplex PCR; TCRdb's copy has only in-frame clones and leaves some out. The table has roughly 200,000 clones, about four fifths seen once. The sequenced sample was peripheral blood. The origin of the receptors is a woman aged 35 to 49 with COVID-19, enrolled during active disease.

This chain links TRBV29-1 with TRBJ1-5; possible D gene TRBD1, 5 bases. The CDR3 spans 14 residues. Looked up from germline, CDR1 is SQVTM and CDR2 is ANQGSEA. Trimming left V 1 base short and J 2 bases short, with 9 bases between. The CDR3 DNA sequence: TGCAGCGTTGAAGGTGGGGCAGGCAATCAGCCCCAGCATTTT. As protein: CSVEGGAGNQPQHF.

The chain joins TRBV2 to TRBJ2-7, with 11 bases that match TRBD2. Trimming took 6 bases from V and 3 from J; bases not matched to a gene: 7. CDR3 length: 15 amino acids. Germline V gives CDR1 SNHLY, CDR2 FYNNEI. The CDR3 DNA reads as TGTGCCAGCAGAACCGGGACTAGCGGCAGCTACGAGCAGTACTTC. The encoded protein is CASRTGTSGSYEQYF.

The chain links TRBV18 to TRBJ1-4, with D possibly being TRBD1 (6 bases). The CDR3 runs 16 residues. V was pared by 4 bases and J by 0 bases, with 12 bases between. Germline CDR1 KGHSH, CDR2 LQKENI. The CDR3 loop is CASSLGQSATNEKLFF. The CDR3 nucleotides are TGTGCCAGCTCACTTGGACAGTCTGCAACTAATGAAAAACTGTTTTTT.

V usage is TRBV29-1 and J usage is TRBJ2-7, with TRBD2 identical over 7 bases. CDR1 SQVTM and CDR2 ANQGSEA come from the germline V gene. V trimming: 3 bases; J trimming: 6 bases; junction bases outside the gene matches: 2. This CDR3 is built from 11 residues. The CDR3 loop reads CSVDGGGEQYV. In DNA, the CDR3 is TGCAGCGTTGATGGGGGGGGCGAGCAGTACGTC.

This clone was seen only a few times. The CDR3 DNA sequence: TGTGCCAGTAGTATTTCTAGCGGGAGCCCCCAGAAGCAGTTCTTC. The encoded protein is CASSISSGSPQKQFF. The chain couples TRBV19 to TRBJ2-1; 10 bases agree with TRBD2. After removal of 3 bases from V and 11 bases from J, the junction contained 10 bases not matched to a gene. CDR3 length: 15 amino acids. CDR1 is LNHDA, CDR2 SQIVND, per germline (reference sequence).